This is a list of T cell receptor beta chains from one sample in a study of blood T cell repertoires in COVID-19. Assay used: immunoSEQ multiplex PCR; TCRdb lists only in-frame clones, some missing. The sample has over 100,000 clones; 75% to 90% are singletons. Sequences were obtained from peripheral blood. These receptors were collected from a man aged 45-65 years with active COVID-19. CDR3s include the opening cysteine and the closing phenylalanine or tryptophan. D genes are given only for firm matches.

V	D	J	DNA	CDR3
TRBV6-5	NA	TRBJ1-2	TGTGCCAGCAGTTACTCGAATGGGCAGAACTATGGCTACACCTTC	CASSYSNGQNYGYTF
TRBV4-2	TRBD1	TRBJ2-7	TGTGCCAGCAGCCACCCGACAGGGAACGAGCAGTACTTC	CASSHPTGNEQYF
TRBV7-9	NA	TRBJ1-3	TGTGCCAGCGTGCTCGGTTCTGGAAACACCATATATTTT	CASVLGSGNTIYF
TRBV6-1	TRBD2	TRBJ2-5	TGTGCCAGCAGTGAGTTGCGGGGGGGCCCCCAAGAGACCCAGTACTTC	CASSELRGGPQETQYF
TRBV19	NA	TRBJ2-7	TGTGCCAGTAGTATAAGTCAGGGGAGCCACGAGCAGTACTTC	CASSISQGSHEQYF
TRBV7-6	NA	TRBJ2-2	TGTGCCAGCAGCTTAGGATCACTGCTCACCGGGGAGCTGTTTTTT	CASSLGSLLTGELFF
TRBV19	TRBD2	TRBJ2-3	TGTGCCAGTAGTCCTCTAGCGGGGGGGATCACAGATACGCAGTATTTT	CASSPLAGGITDTQYF
TRBV4-1	NA	TRBJ2-5	TGCGCCAGCAGCCAAGATCAGGGTAGGGAGACCCAGTACTTC	CASSQDQGRETQYF
TRBV5-1	NA	TRBJ1-2	TGCGCCAGCTCTTACACGAACTATGGCTACACCTTC	CASSYTNYGYTF
TRBV7-9	TRBD2	TRBJ2-3	TGTGCCAGCCGCTCGGAGCGGGGGCGAACAGATACGCAGTATTTT	CASRSERGRTDTQYF
TRBV6-5	TRBD1	TRBJ2-1	TGTGCCAGCAGCCGGGACAGGGTCAACAATGAGCAGTTCTTC	CASSRDRVNNEQFF
TRBV7-2	NA	TRBJ2-7	TGTGCCAGCAGCTCCAGCGTACTGAATAGGGGGGAGCAGTACTTC	CASSSSVLNRGEQYF
TRBV15	TRBD2	TRBJ2-5	TGTGCCACCAGCCTGGGCGGGGGTAGCGTGGAGACCCAGTACTTC	CATSLGGGSVETQYF
TRBV7-9	NA	TRBJ1-3	TGTGCCAGCAGCTTGATCGCAGGCTCTGGAAACACCATATATTTT	CASSLIAGSGNTIYF